The present TCR beta chain was sequenced within a study of OX40 agonist ivuxolimab in advanced cancers. Study overall: Partial responses were achieved by three patients: one hepatocellular carcinoma, two cutaneous melanoma.

Repertoires were generated with immunoSEQ multiplex PCR, while TCRdb's copy carries only in-frame clones and drops some. This table has more than 30,000 clones, 88% appearing once. Germline CDR1 reads SGHRS; CDR2 reads YFSETQ. The CDR3 extends over 15 amino acids. The junction had 5 bases not matched to a gene; V was cut back by 1 base and J by 1 base. The input for sequencing was CD4+ or CD8+ T cells sorted from blood, taken in a trial of the OX40 agonist ivuxolimab. This clonotype was obtained from an adult with an advanced solid tumor such as melanoma, head and neck, liver or kidney cancer. The chain links TRBV5-1 to TRBJ2-7, with 7 bases identical to TRBD1. CDR3 loop: CASSLSGGMSYEQYF. The DNA of the CDR3 is TGCGCCAGCAGCTTGTCAGGGGGAATGTCCTACGAGCAGTACTTC.